One and the same sample provided the 17 T cell receptor beta chains below, sequenced in a study of T cell repertoires in cytomegalovirus infection. TCRdb re-called the reads with MiXCR, one entry per CDR3 protein. Of fewer than 950,000 distinct CDR3 sequences listed, approximately 32% are singletons. No antigen has been assigned to these receptors. Sample: cultured CD8+ T cells from PBMCs, taken from culture after CMV antigen stimulation. The receptor source for this set is a human donor in good health (CMV status not recorded). Some clones in this sample may be carry-over from other donors' samples.

This clonotype was counted many times. The chain uses TRBV5-6 and TRBJ1-3; possibly TRBD1 for D (6 bases). Per germline, CDR1 SGHDT and CDR2 YYEEEE. V was cut by 3 bases and J by 0 bases, with 10 bases left in between. This CDR3 has 15 amino acids. The CDR3 region has the DNA TGTGCCAGCAGCTCTCGGGACACCTCTGGAAACACCATATATTTT. It is translated as CASSSRDTSGNTIYF. The full variable domain, rest sourced from reference TRBV5-6 and TRBJ1-3, is DAGVTQSPTHLIKTRGQQVTLRCSPKSGHDTVSWYQQALGQGPQFIFQYYEEEERQRGNFPDRFSGHQFPNYSSELNVNALLLGDSALYLCASSSRDTSGNTIYFGEGSWLTVV.

This chain uses TRBV4-3 with TRBJ2-2; 11 bases map to TRBD2. Per the germline V gene, CDR1 is LGHNA and CDR2 is YSLEER. CDR3 length equals 18 residues. J gave up 0 bases and V 1 base, and 4 bases lay outside the gene matches. CDR3 loop: CASSQAASGGTNTGELFF. CDR3 coding DNA: TGCGCCAGCAGCCAAGCGGCTAGCGGGGGGACGAACACCGGGGAGCTGTTTTTT.

This clonotype was picked up many times. The genes are TRBV4-3 and TRBJ2-1; D is unclear. This CDR3 region has 14 residues. The V end was cut by 0 bases, the J end by 7 bases, with 10 bases between. The germline V gene encodes CDR1 LGHNA and CDR2 YSLEER. The CDR3 reads CASSQDFGRNEQFF. The DNA for the CDR3 is TGCGCCAGCAGCCAAGACTTCGGAAGGAATGAGCAGTTCTTC.

This clonotype turned up a few times. The chain couples TRBV10-2 to TRBJ2-5, with 9 bases lining up with TRBD2. CDR1 WSHSY and CDR2 SAAADI come from the germline V gene. This CDR3 contains 15 residues. With V trimmed by 6 bases and J by 1 base, 6 bases remained unmatched. CDR3 DNA sequence: TGCGCCAGCAGAGGACTAGCGACCCGCCAAGAGACCCAGTACTTC. Protein sequence: CASRGLATRQETQYF.

This clonotype was recorded at least ten times. The rearrangement joins TRBV6-5 to TRBJ1-1, with TRBD1 identical over 7 bases. Germline CDR1 reads MNHEY; CDR2 reads SVGAGI. This CDR3 spans 14 amino acids. Trimming removed 2 bases from V and 5 bases from J; junction bases left unmatched: 5. CDR3 nucleotides: TGTGCCAGCAGTTACCGACAGGGAAGAACTGAAGCTTTCTTT. Encoded protein: CASSYRQGRTEAFF.

The chain carries TRBV6-5 and TRBJ1-4; D remains ambiguous. Looked up from germline, CDR1 is MNHEY and CDR2 is SVGAGI. The germline V and J ends were trimmed by 5 bases and 5 bases, with 12 bases remaining between them. The CDR3 sequence is 14 residues long. The CDR3 loop is CASSHDPRNEKLFF. In nucleotides, the CDR3 is TGTGCCAGCAGTCATGACCCCCGCAATGAAAAACTGTTTTTT.

This sequence joins TRBV7-9 and TRBJ2-1; D call uncertain. The germline V gene encodes CDR1 SEHNR and CDR2 FQNEAQ (reference sequence). V lost 5 bases, J lost 0 bases, and 11 bases lay in between. The CDR3 has 15 amino acids. This CDR3 reads CASSQTARSYNEQFF. CDR3 nucleotide sequence: TGTGCCAGCAGCCAGACCGCCCGCTCCTACAATGAGCAGTTCTTC.

Many counts were recorded for this clonotype. The chain employs TRBV6-1 and TRBJ2-5, with a weak D call TRBD2 (7 bases). The CDR3 contains 16 residues. V was shortened by 0 bases and J by 1 base, with 12 bases between the two germline ends. Germline V lookup: CDR1 MNHNS, CDR2 SASEGT. In DNA, the CDR3 is TGTGCCAGCAGTGAAGCGACGGGGGGCCTCCAAGAGACCCAGTACTTC. This codes for CASSEATGGLQETQYF.

This clonotype came up many times. This chain uses TRBV7-3 with TRBJ2-5; TRBD2 aligns across 9 bases. The length of the CDR3 is 15 residues. Germline V gives CDR1 SGHTA, CDR2 FQGTGA. V shed 0 bases, J shed 4 bases, and the junction held 3 bases outside the gene matches. The CDR3 loop reads CASSLTAGGRETQYF. For the CDR3, the DNA is TGTGCCAGCAGCTTAACGGCGGGGGGGCGAGAGACCCAGTACTTC.

This clonotype has just a few counts. This chain links TRBV12-5 with TRBJ2-2; D gene uncertain. Germline loops: CDR1 LGHNT, CDR2 FRNRAP. There are 15 residues in the CDR3. The V gene lost 1 base and the J gene lost 2 bases, with 8 bases spanning the gap. CDR3 loop: CASGLADLNTGELFF. The CDR3 nucleotides read TGTGCTAGTGGTTTGGCGGACCTCAACACCGGGGAGCTGTTTTTT.

The chain recombines TRBV6-5 with TRBJ1-3; no reliable D call. The CDR3 is 12 amino acids. Germline V gene lookup returns CDR1 MNHEY and CDR2 SVGAGI. Between the trimmed V and J ends, which lost 4 bases and 9 bases, there was a span of 10 bases. CDR3 in amino acids: CASSSSLSTIYF. CDR3 sequence (DNA): TGTGCCAGCAGTTCCTCCTTATCCACCATATATTTT.

V is TRBV20-1 and J is TRBJ2-1, with D possibly matching TRBD1 (6 bases). The CDR3 runs to 15 residues. CDR1 and CDR2 (germline): DFQATT, SNEGSKA (reference sequence). Trimming pared 2 bases from V and 2 bases from J, leaving 13 bases between. The CDR3 region has the DNA TGCAGTGCTAGAAAGGCAGGGGCAACCTACAATGAGCAGTTCTTC. Protein: CSARKAGATYNEQFF.

This clonotype was picked up one time. The chain is built from TRBV5-1 and TRBJ2-7, with D perhaps matching TRBD2 (5 bases). CDR3 length equals 13 residues. The germline V and J ends were trimmed by 0 bases and 7 bases, with 11 bases remaining between them. The V gene's germline CDR1 is SGHRS and CDR2 YFSETQ. The CDR3: CASSLAEGGEQYF. The CDR3 DNA follows: TGCGCCAGCAGCTTGGCCGAGGGCGGGGAGCAGTACTTC.

As DNA, the CDR3 is TGTGCCAGCAGCTTAGATGGCAGGGGCACTGGGGGGGAGCAGTTCTTC. Protein: CASSLDGRGTGGEQFF. The rearrangement links TRBV7-8 to TRBJ2-1; D possibly uses TRBD1 or TRBD2 (6 bases each). CDR3 length: 16 residues. The V end lost 1 base, the J end lost 10 bases, and 20 bases lay between the germline ends. The germline gives CDR1 SGHVS, CDR2 FQNEAQ. Complete variable domain (other parts from reference TRBV7-8 and TRBJ2-1): GAGVSQSPRYKVAKRGQDVALRCDPISGHVSLFWYQQALGQGPEFLTYFQNEAQLDKSGLPSDRFFAERPEGSVSTLKIQRTQQEDSAVYLCASSLDGRGTGGEQFFGPGTRLTVL.

This clonotype has more than one count but fewer than ten. This chain links TRBV5-4 with TRBJ2-1, with D uncertain. This CDR3 has 14 residues. The germline V gene has CDR1 SGHNT and CDR2 YYREEE (reference sequence). With 2 bases removed from V and 5 bases from J, the gap between germline ends came to 11 bases. The CDR3 protein is CASSLQNPDNEQFF. The DNA of the CDR3 is TGTGCCAGCAGCTTACAAAACCCCGACAATGAGCAGTTCTTC.

This chain links TRBV14 with TRBJ1-2, with no clear D. CDR1 SGHDN and CDR2 FVKESK come from the germline V gene. The CDR3 has 17 residues. V lost 0 bases and J lost 1, with 15 bases in between. In nucleotides, the CDR3 is TGTGCCAGCAGCCAAGAACCACGCTACTCTTATAACTATGGCTACACCTTC. This codes for CASSQEPRYSYNYGYTF.

The chain has TRBV6-6 and TRBJ2-7; perhaps TRBD2 as D (5 bases). Trimming cost V 10 bases and J 0 bases, with 7 bases left between them. Germline assignment: CDR1 MNHNY and CDR2 SVGAGI (reference sequence). The CDR3 is 11 residues long. The CDR3 region is CATRDSYEQYV. The CDR3 coding sequence is TGTGCCACTCGGGACTCCTACGAGCAGTACGTC.